The 29 T cell receptor beta chains below all came from one sample that was sequenced in a study of identifying expanded T cells in peripheral blood. The table came from immunoSEQ multiplex PCR; TCRdb's copy has only in-frame clones and leaves some out. The table has about 91,000 clones, 85% to 90% seen once. Material: blood. These receptors were taken from a person aged 18-70 years in good health.

The chain uses TRBV5-4 and TRBJ2-1, with unresolved D. V was cut by 0 bases and J by 5 bases, with 12 bases left in between. Per the germline V gene, CDR1 is SGHNT and CDR2 is YYREEE (reference sequence). The CDR3 runs to 15 residues. CDR3 loop: CASSLGARSDNEQFF. The CDR3 nucleotides are TGTGCCAGCAGCTTGGGGGCGAGGTCAGACAATGAGCAGTTCTTC.

The chain has TRBV5-6 and TRBJ2-1; TRBD2 is a possible D gene (7 bases). With 2 bases removed from V and 6 bases from J, the gap between germline ends came to 15 bases. This CDR3 is 15 amino acids long. Germline CDR1 reads SGHDT; CDR2 reads YYEEEE. CDR3 bases: TGTGCCAGCAGCTTAGGTGGGGGGGCCTCCAATGAGCAGTTCTTC. Protein sequence: CASSLGGGASNEQFF.

The rearrangement uses TRBV19 and TRBJ2-7; D possibly corresponds to TRBD1 (5 bases). V was pared by 3 bases and J by 2 bases, with 11 bases between. CDR1 is LNHDA, CDR2 SQIVND, per germline (reference sequence). The CDR3 consists of 14 residues. CDR3 coding DNA: TGTGCCAGTAGTATCACCACAGGAGCCTACGAGCAGTACTTC. Translated, it gives CASSITTGAYEQYF. The entire variable domain, with the rest obtained from reference TRBV19 and TRBJ2-7, is as follows: DGGITQSPKYLFRKEGQNVTLSCEQNLNHDAMYWYRQDPGQGLRLIYYSQIVNDFQKGDIAEGYSVSREKKESFPLTVTSAQKNPTAFYLCASSITTGAYEQYFGPGTRLTVT.

J is TRBJ1-2 and V is TRBV25-1; 8 bases align to TRBD1. With V trimmed by 8 bases and J by 6 bases, 11 bases remained unmatched. Per germline, CDR1 MGHDK and CDR2 SYGVNS. The CDR3 runs 14 residues. CDR3 amino acids: CASRGQGWVDGYTF. DNA of the CDR3: TGTGCCAGCCGAGGACAGGGATGGGTAGATGGCTACACCTTC.

The CDR3 spells CASSPGWPGQNGYTF. For the CDR3, the DNA is TGTGCCAGCAGCCCCGGCTGGCCGGGGCAAAATGGCTACACCTTC. The J gene is TRBJ1-2, the V gene TRBV9, with D possibly being TRBD1 (5 bases). The germline V gene has CDR1 SGDLS and CDR2 YYNGEE. The CDR3 extends over 15 amino acids. Deletions cut 4 bases from V and 6 bases from J, with 19 bases between.

The chain has TRBV29-1 and TRBJ1-1, with D possibly TRBD1 on 6 matching bases. The V and J ends lost 6 bases and 11 bases respectively, with 22 bases between them. CDR3 size: 13 residues. The V gene's germline CDR1 is SQVTM and CDR2 ANQGSEA. CDR3 nucleotides: TGCAGCGTGTGGGACACATTGAAACGTATGGCTTTCTTT. Its protein is CSVWDTLKRMAFF.

This clone was counted a few times. The genes are TRBV18 and TRBJ1-2, with a possible D match to TRBD1 (6 bases). The ends were cut back, 5 bases at V and 0 bases at J, with 16 bases in the middle. The CDR3 runs 16 residues. Germline CDR1 KGHSH, CDR2 LQKENI. The CDR3 protein is CASSAGLTGANYGYTF. The CDR3, as DNA: TGTGCCAGCTCAGCGGGACTGACAGGAGCTAACTATGGCTACACCTTC. The variable domain in full, with the rest retrieved from reference TRBV18 and TRBJ1-2, is NAGVMQNPRHLVRRRGQEARLRCSPMKGHSHVYWYRQLPEEGLKFMVYLQKENIIDESGMPKERFSAEFPKEGPSILRIQQVVRGDSAAYFCASSAGLTGANYGYTFGSGTRLTVV.

This sequence joins TRBV5-1 and TRBJ1-6; 9 nucleotides line up with TRBD1. This CDR3 is built from 15 residues. Germline V gene sequence: CDR1 SGHRS, CDR2 YFSETQ. With 0 bases clipped from V and 9 bases from J, the junction kept 4 bases outside the gene matches. CDR3 in DNA: TGCGCCAGCAGCTTGGGGACGACAGGGGGTTCACCCCTCCACTTT. Encoded protein: CASSLGTTGGSPLHF. Complete variable domain (other parts from reference TRBV5-1 and TRBJ1-6): KAGVTQTPRYLIKTRGQQVTLSCSPISGHRSVSWYQQTPGQGLQFLFEYFSETQRNKGNFPGRFSGRQFSNSRSEMNVSTLELGDSALYLCASSLGTTGGSPLHFGNGTRLTVT.

A note on this clone: The sample has other DNA sequences that encode this CDR3 too. The chain couples TRBV6-4 to TRBJ2-3; the match to TRBD2 covers 8 bases. J gave up 3 bases and V 4 bases, and 0 bases lay outside the gene matches. Germline V gene sequence: CDR1 MRHNA, CDR2 SNTAGT. This CDR3 is built from 13 residues. DNA of the CDR3: TGTGCCAGCAGTGCTAGCGGGACAGATACGCAGTATTTT. Translated: CASSASGTDTQYF.

This chain links TRBV5-8 with TRBJ2-7, with D unclear. The CDR3 extends over 12 amino acids. Per the germline V gene, CDR1 is SGHTS and CDR2 is YDEGEE. V gave up 0 bases and J gave up 1 base, with 2 bases separating them. CDR3 DNA: TGTGCCAGCAGCTTGGTATCCTACGAGCAGTACTTC. It yields the protein CASSLVSYEQYF.

The J gene is TRBJ2-5, the V gene TRBV14; 8 bases line up with TRBD2. Unmatched junction bases numbered 8, after V lost 0 bases and J lost 5 bases. Germline-derived CDR1 and CDR2 are SGHDN and FVKESK. The CDR3 has 16 amino acids. The CDR3 DNA sequence: TGTGCCAGCAGCCAAGACCCGAGCGGGAGATATGAGACCCAGTACTTC. Amino acids: CASSQDPSGRYETQYF.

The chain links TRBV6-6 to TRBJ2-5; either TRBD1 or TRBD2 may supply D (5 bases each). CDR1 MNHNY and CDR2 SVGAGI come from the germline V gene (reference sequence). V gave up 4 bases and J gave up 2 bases, with 14 bases separating them. CDR3 length: 15 residues. The CDR3 spells CASSLTRWGQETQYF. For the CDR3, the DNA is TGTGCCAGCAGTTTAACAAGGTGGGGGCAAGAGACCCAGTACTTC.

The J gene is TRBJ2-7, the V gene TRBV27, with TRBD1 matching over 8 bases. Germline assignment: CDR1 MNHEY and CDR2 SMNVEV (reference sequence). V was clipped by 6 bases and J by 2 bases; unmatched bases: 3. This CDR3 spans 13 amino acids. CDR3 in DNA: TGTGCCAGCAGAGCAGGGGGCGCCTACGAGCAGTACTTC. Amino acid sequence: CASRAGGAYEQYF.

The chain carries TRBV6-5 and TRBJ2-3; possible D gene TRBD1, 5 bases. Germline CDR1 and CDR2: MNHEY and SVGAGI. V lost 8 bases to trimming and J lost 8 bases, with 20 bases between them. The CDR3 has 14 amino acids. The CDR3 nucleotides are TGTGCCAGCCAGGGATCGGCGATGGTGGGTACGCAGTATTTT. This codes for CASQGSAMVGTQYF.

The chain is built from TRBV5-6 and TRBJ1-5, with D possibly being TRBD1 (5 bases). Germline V gene sequence: CDR1 SGHDT, CDR2 YYEEEE. The V gene lost 3 bases and the J gene lost 4 bases, with 8 bases spanning the gap. The CDR3 extends over 13 amino acids. CDR3 sequence: CASSWGINQPQHF. The DNA for the CDR3 is TGTGCCAGCAGCTGGGGGATTAATCAGCCCCAGCATTTT.

J is TRBJ2-3 and V is TRBV29-1, with TRBD2 matching over 9 bases. The CDR3 is 15 amino acids. In germline, CDR1 is SQVTM, CDR2 ANQGSEA. The trim removed 6 bases at V and 4 bases at J, leaving 11 bases unmatched. CDR3 residues: CSVEGLAGVADTQYF. CDR3 DNA: TGCAGCGTGGAGGGGTTAGCGGGAGTGGCAGATACGCAGTATTTT.

The rearrangement joins TRBV29-1 to TRBJ2-1; possible D gene TRBD2, 5 bases. This CDR3 comprises 10 residues. From germline, CDR1 is SQVTM and CDR2 ANQGSEA. The V gene lost 4 bases and the J gene lost 11 bases, with 9 bases spanning the gap. The CDR3, as DNA: TGCAGCGTTGTAACTAGAAAGCAGTTCTTC. Encoded protein: CSVVTRKQFF.

The CDR3 loop reads CASRGHYGYTF. The CDR3 DNA is TGTGCCAGTAGGGGGCACTATGGCTACACCTTC. J is TRBJ1-2 and V is TRBV19; D might be TRBD1 (5 bases). The CDR3 is 11 residues long. Trimming removed 6 bases at V and 3 bases at J, with 5 bases between. The germline V gene has CDR1 LNHDA and CDR2 SQIVND (reference sequence).

This clone was seen just once. The genes are TRBV14 and TRBJ2-4; tentative D call: TRBD1 (6 bases). The V end was cut by 2 bases, the J end by 6 bases, with 11 bases between. The germline V gene encodes CDR1 SGHDN and CDR2 FVKESK. This CDR3 has 14 amino acids. CDR3 DNA sequence: TGTGCCAGCAGCCAACTCCGGGACATAAACATTCAGTACTTC. As protein: CASSQLRDINIQYF.

The chain couples TRBV6-5 to TRBJ2-1, with 8 bases identical to TRBD1. CDR1 is MNHEY, CDR2 SVGAGI, per germline. V lost 10 bases to trimming and J lost 8 bases; unmatched junction nucleotides: 10. The CDR3 sequence is 13 residues long. CDR3 sequence (DNA): TGTGCCAACGGGACAGGCCTCTTGGATGAGCAGTTCTTC. It is translated as CANGTGLLDEQFF.

The chain joins TRBV9 to TRBJ1-1, with 8 bases matching TRBD1. The CDR3 consists of 15 residues. J gave up 7 bases and V 0 bases, and 8 bases lay outside the gene matches. Per the germline V gene, CDR1 is SGDLS and CDR2 is YYNGEE. The CDR3 nucleotides are TGTGCCAGCAGCGTAGCTTGGACAGGGACCTTTGAAGCTTTCTTT. Translated: CASSVAWTGTFEAFF.

The chain joins TRBV5-6 to TRBJ2-7, with D tentatively TRBD2 (5 bases). The CDR3 loop spans 15 amino acids. The V gene lost 2 bases and the J gene lost 3 bases, with 15 bases spanning the gap. Germline V gives CDR1 SGHDT, CDR2 YYEEEE. Written as DNA, the CDR3 is TGTGCCAGCAGCTTTGGTCCCCAACGGGGCTACGAGCAGTACTTC. Protein: CASSFGPQRGYEQYF.

The chain joins TRBV10-1 to TRBJ1-3; D unclear. V gave up 0 bases and J gave up 2 bases, with 11 bases separating them. The germline CDR1 and CDR2 sequences are WNHNN and SYGVQD (reference sequence). This CDR3 contains 16 residues. The CDR3 spells CASSESTMATGNTIYF. Written as DNA, the CDR3 is TGCGCCAGCAGTGAGTCGACTATGGCAACTGGAAACACCATATATTTT.

This clone was seen a few times. The chain has TRBV11-2 and TRBJ2-1, with D perhaps matching TRBD2 (6 bases). V dropped 1 base and J dropped 4 bases, with 23 bases sitting between them. This CDR3 spans 19 amino acids. The germline gives CDR1 SGHAT, CDR2 FQNNGV. CDR3: CASSLGLLRGGPRYNEQFF. In DNA, the CDR3 is TGTGCCAGCAGCTTAGGGCTCTTGCGGGGAGGACCGAGGTACAATGAGCAGTTCTTC.

The V call is TRBV5-5, the J call TRBJ1-4; a possible D gene is TRBD1 (5 bases). Per germline, CDR1 SGHKS and CDR2 YYEKEE (reference sequence). V dropped 0 bases and J dropped 8 bases, with 23 bases sitting between them. The CDR3 length is 18 residues. The CDR3 loop reads CASSLVGTRGPRGEKLFF. CDR3 in DNA: TGTGCCAGCAGCTTGGTCGGGACGAGGGGACCGAGAGGGGAAAAACTGTTTTTT. The entire variable domain, with the rest obtained from reference TRBV5-5 and TRBJ1-4, is as follows: DAGVTQSPTHLIKTRGQQVTLRCSPISGHKSVSWYQQVLGQGPQFIFQYYEKEERGRGNFPDRFSARQFPNYSSELNVNALLLGDSALYLCASSLVGTRGPRGEKLFFGSGTQLSVL.

This chain connects TRBV5-6 to TRBJ2-7, with 7 bases matching TRBD1. Looked up from germline, CDR1 is SGHDT and CDR2 is YYEEEE. This CDR3 contains 14 residues. J gave up 2 bases and V 5 bases, and 7 bases lay outside the gene matches. The CDR3 loop reads CASRGRQGAYEQYF. The CDR3 bases are TGTGCCAGCAGGGGAAGACAGGGAGCCTACGAGCAGTACTTC.

The V and J genes are TRBV27 and TRBJ2-1; 9 bases map to TRBD2. Unmatched junction bases numbered 9, after V lost 0 bases and J lost 9 bases. Germline CDR1 MNHEY, CDR2 SMNVEV (reference sequence). This CDR3 comprises 16 residues. The CDR3 reads CASSLSFSGGPSEQFF. CDR3 DNA sequence: TGTGCCAGCAGTTTATCGTTCAGCGGGGGGCCATCTGAGCAGTTCTTC.

This clone has just one count. The chain recombines TRBV5-1 with TRBJ2-7; the D is unclear. CDR1 is SGHRS and CDR2 is YFSETQ in the germline V gene. The CDR3 has 12 residues. Trimming removed 0 bases from V and 6 bases from J, with 7 bases in between. DNA of the CDR3: TGCGCCAGCAGCTTGGCCTCAGGCGAGCAGTACTTC. Translation: CASSLASGEQYF. The whole variable domain, filled in from reference TRBV5-1 and TRBJ2-7, reads KAGVTQTPRYLIKTRGQQVTLSCSPISGHRSVSWYQQTPGQGLQFLFEYFSETQRNKGNFPGRFSGRQFSNSRSEMNVSTLELGDSALYLCASSLASGEQYFGPGTRLTVT.

This clone came up once. J is TRBJ2-5 and V is TRBV5-5, with D perhaps matching TRBD2 (5 bases). The V end lost 3 bases, the J end lost 0 bases, and 6 bases lay between the germline ends. The CDR3 length is 13 residues. Looked up from germline, CDR1 is SGHKS and CDR2 is YYEKEE (reference sequence). The CDR3: CASSYGDQETQYF. DNA of the CDR3: TGTGCCAGCAGCTACGGGGACCAAGAGACCCAGTACTTC.